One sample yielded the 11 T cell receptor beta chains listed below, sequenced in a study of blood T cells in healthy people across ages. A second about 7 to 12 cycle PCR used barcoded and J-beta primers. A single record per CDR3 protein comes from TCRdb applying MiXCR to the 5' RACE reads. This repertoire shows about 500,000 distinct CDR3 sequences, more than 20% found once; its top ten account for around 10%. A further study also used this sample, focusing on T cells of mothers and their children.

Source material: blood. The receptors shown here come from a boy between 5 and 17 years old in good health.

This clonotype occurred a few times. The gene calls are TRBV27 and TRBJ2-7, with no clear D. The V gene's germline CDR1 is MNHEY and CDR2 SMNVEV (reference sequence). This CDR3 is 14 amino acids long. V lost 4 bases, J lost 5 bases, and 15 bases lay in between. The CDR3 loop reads CASSSDLAFHEQYF. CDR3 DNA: TGTGCCAGCAGTTCCGATTTAGCCTTCCACGAGCAGTACTTC.

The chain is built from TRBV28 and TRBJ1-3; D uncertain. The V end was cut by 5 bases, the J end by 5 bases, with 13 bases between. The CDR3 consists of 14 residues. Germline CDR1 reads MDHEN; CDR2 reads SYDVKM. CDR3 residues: CASSRSGPRNTIYF. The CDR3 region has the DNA TGTGCCAGCAGTCGATCGGGTCCCCGAAACACCATATATTTT.

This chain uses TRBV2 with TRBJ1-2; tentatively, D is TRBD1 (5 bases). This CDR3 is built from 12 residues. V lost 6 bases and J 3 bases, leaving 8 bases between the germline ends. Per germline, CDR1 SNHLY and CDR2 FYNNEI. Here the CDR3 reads CASREQDYGYTF. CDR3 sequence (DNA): TGTGCCAGCAGGGAACAGGACTATGGCTACACCTTC.

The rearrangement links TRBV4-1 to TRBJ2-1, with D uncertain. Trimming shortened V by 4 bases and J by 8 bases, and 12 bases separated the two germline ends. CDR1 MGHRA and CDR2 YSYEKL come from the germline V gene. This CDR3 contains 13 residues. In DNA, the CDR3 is TGCGCCAGCAGCCCCCTGGTGATTGATGAGCAGTTCTTC. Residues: CASSPLVIDEQFF.

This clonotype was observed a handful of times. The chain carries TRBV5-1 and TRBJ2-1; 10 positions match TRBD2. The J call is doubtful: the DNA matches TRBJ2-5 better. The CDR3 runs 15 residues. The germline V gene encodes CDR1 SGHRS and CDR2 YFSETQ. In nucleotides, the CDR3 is TGCGCCAGCAGCCGGACTAGCGGCCTCCTAGAGACCCAGTACTTC. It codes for CASSRTSGLLETQYF.

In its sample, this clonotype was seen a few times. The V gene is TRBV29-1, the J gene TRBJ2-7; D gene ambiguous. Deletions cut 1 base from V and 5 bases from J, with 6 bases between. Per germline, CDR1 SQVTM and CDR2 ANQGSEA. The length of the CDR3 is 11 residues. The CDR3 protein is CSVEVVDEQYF. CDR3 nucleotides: TGCAGCGTTGAAGTTGTGGACGAGCAGTACTTC.

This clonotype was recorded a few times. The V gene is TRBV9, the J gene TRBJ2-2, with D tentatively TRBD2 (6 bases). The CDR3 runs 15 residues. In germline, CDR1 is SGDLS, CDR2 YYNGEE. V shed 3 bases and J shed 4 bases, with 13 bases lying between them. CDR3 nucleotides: TGTGCCAGCAGCGCCGCGGGACCGCTCACCGGGGAGCTGTTTTTT. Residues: CASSAAGPLTGELFF.

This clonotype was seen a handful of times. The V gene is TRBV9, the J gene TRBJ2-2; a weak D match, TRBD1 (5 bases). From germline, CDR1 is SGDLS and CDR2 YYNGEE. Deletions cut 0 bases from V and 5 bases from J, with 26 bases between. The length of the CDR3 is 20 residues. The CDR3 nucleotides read TGTGCCAGCAGCGTAGGCTTTAAATTTGTGCAGGGCCCCGTAACCGGGGAGCTGTTTTTT. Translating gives CASSVGFKFVQGPVTGELFF.

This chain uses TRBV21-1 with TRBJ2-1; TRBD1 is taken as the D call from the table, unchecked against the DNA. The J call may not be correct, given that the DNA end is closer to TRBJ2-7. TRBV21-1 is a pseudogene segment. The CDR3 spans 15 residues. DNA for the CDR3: TGTGCCAGCAGCAACCGGAGGGGACAGGGAAACGAGCAGTACTTC. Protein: CASSNRRGQGNEQYF.

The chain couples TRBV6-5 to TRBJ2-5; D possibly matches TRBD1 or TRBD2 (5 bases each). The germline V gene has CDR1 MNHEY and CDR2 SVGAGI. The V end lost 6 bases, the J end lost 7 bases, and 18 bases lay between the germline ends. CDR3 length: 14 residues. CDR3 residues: CASRFTGTVGTQYF. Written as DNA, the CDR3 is TGTGCCAGCAGATTTACCGGGACCGTCGGGACCCAGTACTTC.

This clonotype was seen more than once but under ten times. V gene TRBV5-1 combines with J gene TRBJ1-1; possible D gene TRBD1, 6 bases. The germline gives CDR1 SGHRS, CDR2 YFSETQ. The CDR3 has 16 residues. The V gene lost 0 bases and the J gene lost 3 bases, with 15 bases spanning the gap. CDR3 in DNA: TGCGCCAGCAGCTTGGGGGGGGGCCCAGAGGACACTGAAGCTTTCTTT. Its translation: CASSLGGGPEDTEAFF.